This T cell receptor beta chain was observed in a study of shared clonotypes between healthy human individuals. Findings and caveats of the study: The naive CD4 repertoires of four donors were compared, and around 5% of clonotypes were shared.

Details on this clone: Its cognate antigen is unknown.

Each sorted subset replicate got 200 ng genomic DNA, tens of thousands of genomes. Authors' data handling: ImmunoSEQ output held junction-only sequences without quality scores, so filtering differed. Libraries were prepared by immunoSEQ multiplex PCR; TCRdb keeps only in-frame clonotypes and omits some of them. D and trimming were read from the DNA, whereas the V and J calls and clone size are those reported in that table. Here the sample spans some 2,500,000 clones, approximately 93% being singletons. The germline CDR1 and CDR2 sequences are SGHTA and FQGNSA. CDR3 length: 18 amino acids. V was clipped by 2 bases and J by 5 bases; unmatched bases: 17. Donors had no recently reported acute infections or vaccinations and were HIV-negative.

This clonotype originated in a man between 18 and 35 years old in good health. Some clones in this sample may be carry-over from other donors' samples. The genes are TRBV7-2 and TRBJ2-5; TRBD2 agrees at 7 bases. The sequenced sample was naive CD4+ T cells from PBMCs. Described subset: CD45RA+ positively selected. Here the CDR3 reads CASSLSLSAGELQETQYF. The CDR3 bases are TGTGCCAGCAGCTTATCCCTAAGTGCGGGAGAGTTACAGGAGACCCAGTACTTC.